The clone carrying this TCR beta chain rates as large. Its antigen remains unidentified. These data are taken from a study of T cell clones after liver transplantation. At the level of the study: Pre-transplant mixed lymphocyte reactions yielded third-party-reactive TCRbeta sequences as comparators for graft-donor-reactive sequences.

Only in-frame clones appear in the TCRdb table, and some are missing; sequencing was by immunoSEQ multiplex PCR. The data hold around 4,800 clones, with 20% to 30% observed a single time. TCRbeta sequences of proliferating CFSE-low MLR cells were labeled alloreactive. The CDR3 spans 11 residues. Germline V gene data show CDR1 as SEHNR and CDR2 as FQNEAQ (reference sequence). The V end was cut by 0 bases, the J end by 8 bases, with 2 bases between. The genes are TRBV7-9 and TRBJ2-1; D is uncertain. This sequence originates from a human patient who received a liver transplant. Some T cells may arise from the graft donor. Specimen: CD4+ T cells from cultured PBMCs. This CDR3 reads CASSLADEQFF. In DNA, the CDR3 is TGTGCCAGCAGCTTAGCTGATGAGCAGTTCTTC.